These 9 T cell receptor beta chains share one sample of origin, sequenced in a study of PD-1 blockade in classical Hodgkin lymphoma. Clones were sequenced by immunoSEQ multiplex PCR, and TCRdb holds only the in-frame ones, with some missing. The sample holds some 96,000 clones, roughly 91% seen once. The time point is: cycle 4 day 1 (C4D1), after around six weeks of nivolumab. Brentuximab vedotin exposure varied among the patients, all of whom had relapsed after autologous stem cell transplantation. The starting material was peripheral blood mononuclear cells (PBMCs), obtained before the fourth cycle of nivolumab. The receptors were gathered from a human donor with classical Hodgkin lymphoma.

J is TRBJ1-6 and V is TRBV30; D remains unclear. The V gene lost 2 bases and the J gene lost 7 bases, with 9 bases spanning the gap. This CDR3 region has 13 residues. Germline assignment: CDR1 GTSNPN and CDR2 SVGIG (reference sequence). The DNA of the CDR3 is TGTGCCTGGAGTTCGGGTGGGAATTCACCCCTCCACTTT. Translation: CAWSSGGNSPLHF.

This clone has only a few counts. CDR3 sequence: CASSQDRGGYNEQFF. The CDR3 nucleotides read TGCGCCAGCAGCCAGGACAGGGGGGGATACAATGAGCAGTTCTTC. The rearrangement joins TRBV5-1 to TRBJ2-1; 10 bases are shared with TRBD1. With V trimmed by 4 bases and J by 4 bases, 5 bases remained unmatched. The CDR3 has 15 amino acids. CDR1 is SGHRS and CDR2 is YFSETQ in the germline V gene. Combining the CDR3 with reference TRBV5-1 and TRBJ2-1 gives the whole variable domain KAGVTQTPRYLIKTRGQQVTLSCSPISGHRSVSWYQQTPGQGLQFLFEYFSETQRNKGNFPGRFSGRQFSNSRSEMNVSTLELGDSALYLCASSQDRGGYNEQFFGPGTRLTVL.

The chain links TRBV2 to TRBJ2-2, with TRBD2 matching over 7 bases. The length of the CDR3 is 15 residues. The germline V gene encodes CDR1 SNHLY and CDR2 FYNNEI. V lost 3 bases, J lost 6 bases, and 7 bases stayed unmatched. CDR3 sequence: CASSEGTKFAGELFF. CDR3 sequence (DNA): TGTGCCAGCAGTGAGGGGACTAAGTTCGCCGGGGAGCTGTTTTTT.

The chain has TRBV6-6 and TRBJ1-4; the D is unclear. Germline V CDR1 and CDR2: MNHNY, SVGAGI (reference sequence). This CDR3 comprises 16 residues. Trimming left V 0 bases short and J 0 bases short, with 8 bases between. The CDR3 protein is CASSYSPVATNEKLFF. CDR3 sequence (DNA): TGTGCCAGCAGTTACTCCCCGGTTGCAACTAATGAAAAACTGTTTTTT.

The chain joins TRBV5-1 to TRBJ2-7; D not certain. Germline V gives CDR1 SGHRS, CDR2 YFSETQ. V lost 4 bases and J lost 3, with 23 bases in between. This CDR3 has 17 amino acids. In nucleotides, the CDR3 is TGCGCCAGCAGCGTATTCAACCCCAGACCCCCGGGCTACGAGCAGTACTTC. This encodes CASSVFNPRPPGYEQYF.

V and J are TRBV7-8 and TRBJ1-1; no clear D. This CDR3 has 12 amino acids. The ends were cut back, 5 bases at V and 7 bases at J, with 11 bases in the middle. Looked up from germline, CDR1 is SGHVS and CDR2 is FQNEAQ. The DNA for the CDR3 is TGTGCCAGCAGCCCGTACAGCTATGAAGCTTTCTTT. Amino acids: CASSPYSYEAFF.

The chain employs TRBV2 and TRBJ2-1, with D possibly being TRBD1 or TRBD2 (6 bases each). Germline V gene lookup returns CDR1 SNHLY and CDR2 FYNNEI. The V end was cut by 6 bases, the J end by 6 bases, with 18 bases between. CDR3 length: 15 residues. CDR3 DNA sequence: TGTGCCAGCAGCAAGGGGGGATACCTTCCCAATGAGCAGTTCTTC. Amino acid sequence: CASSKGGYLPNEQFF. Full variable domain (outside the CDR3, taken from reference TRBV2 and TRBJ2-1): EPEVTQTPSHQVTQMGQEVILRCVPISNHLYFYWYRQILGQKVEFLVSFYNNEISEKSEIFDDQFSVERPDGSNFTLKIRSTKLEDSAMYFCASSKGGYLPNEQFFGPGTRLTVL.

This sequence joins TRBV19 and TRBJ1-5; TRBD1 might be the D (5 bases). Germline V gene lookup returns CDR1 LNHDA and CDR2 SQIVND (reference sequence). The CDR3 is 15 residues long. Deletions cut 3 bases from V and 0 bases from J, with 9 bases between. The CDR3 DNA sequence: TGTGCCAGTAGTATCCCAGGGTATAGCAATCAGCCCCAGCATTTT. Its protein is CASSIPGYSNQPQHF.

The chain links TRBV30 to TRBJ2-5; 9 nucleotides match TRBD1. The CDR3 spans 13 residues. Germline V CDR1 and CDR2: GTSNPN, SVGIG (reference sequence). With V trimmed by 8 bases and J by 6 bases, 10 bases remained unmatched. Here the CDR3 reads CAILRDRAQTQYF. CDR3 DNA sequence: TGTGCCATCCTCCGGGACAGGGCACAGACCCAGTACTTC. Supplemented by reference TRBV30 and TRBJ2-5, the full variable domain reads SQTIHQWPATLVQPVGSPLSLECTVEGTSNPNLYWYRQAAGRGLQLLFYSVGIGQISSEVPQNLSASRPQDRQFILSSKKLLLSDSGFYLCAILRDRAQTQYFGPGTRLLVL.